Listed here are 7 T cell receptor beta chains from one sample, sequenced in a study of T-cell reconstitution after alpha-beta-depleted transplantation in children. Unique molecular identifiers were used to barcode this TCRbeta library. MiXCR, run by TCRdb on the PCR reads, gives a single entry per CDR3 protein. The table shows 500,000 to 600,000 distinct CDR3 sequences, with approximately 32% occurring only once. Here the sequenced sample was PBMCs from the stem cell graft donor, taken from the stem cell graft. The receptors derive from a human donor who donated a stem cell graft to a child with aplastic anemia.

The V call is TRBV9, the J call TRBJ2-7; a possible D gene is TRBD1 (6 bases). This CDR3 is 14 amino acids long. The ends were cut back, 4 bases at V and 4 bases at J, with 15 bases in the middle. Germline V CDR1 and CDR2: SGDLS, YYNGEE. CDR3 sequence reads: CASSPTGNGYEQYF. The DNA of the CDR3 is TGTGCCAGCAGCCCAACAGGGAATGGGTACGAGCAGTACTTC.

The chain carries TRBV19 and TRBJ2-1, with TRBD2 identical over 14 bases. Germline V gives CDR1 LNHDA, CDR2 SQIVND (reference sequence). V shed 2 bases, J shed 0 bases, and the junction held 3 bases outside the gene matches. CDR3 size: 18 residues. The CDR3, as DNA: TGTGCCAGTAGTATACTGGGACTAGCGGGAGACTCCTACAATGAGCAGTTCTTC. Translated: CASSILGLAGDSYNEQFF.

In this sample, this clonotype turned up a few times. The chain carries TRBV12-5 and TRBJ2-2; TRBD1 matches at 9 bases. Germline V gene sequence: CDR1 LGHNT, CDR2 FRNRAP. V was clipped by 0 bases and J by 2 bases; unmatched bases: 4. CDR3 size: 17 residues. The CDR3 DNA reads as TGTGCTAGTGGTTTGGTACGGACAGGGGAAAACACCGGGGAGCTGTTTTTT. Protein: CASGLVRTGENTGELFF.

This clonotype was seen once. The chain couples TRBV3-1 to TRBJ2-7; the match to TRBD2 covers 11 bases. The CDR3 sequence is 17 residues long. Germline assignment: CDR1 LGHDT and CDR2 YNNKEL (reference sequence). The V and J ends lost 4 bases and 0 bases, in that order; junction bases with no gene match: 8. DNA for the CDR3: TGTGCCAGCAGCCCCCACGGGACTAGCGGAGGCTCCTACGAGCAGTACGTC. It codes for CASSPHGTSGGSYEQYV.

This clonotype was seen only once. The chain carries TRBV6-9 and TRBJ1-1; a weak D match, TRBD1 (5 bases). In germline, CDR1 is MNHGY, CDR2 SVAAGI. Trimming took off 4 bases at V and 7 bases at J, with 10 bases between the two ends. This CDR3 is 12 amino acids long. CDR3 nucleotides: TGTGCCAGCAGTTCTTCAGGGATTGAAGCTTTCTTT. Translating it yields CASSSSGIEAFF.

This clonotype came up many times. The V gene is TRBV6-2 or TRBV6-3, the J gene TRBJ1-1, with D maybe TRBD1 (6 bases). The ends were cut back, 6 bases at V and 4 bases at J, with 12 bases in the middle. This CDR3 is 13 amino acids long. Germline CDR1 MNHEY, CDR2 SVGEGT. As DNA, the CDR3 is TGTGCCAGCAGGCGGCAGGGGCGCACTGAAGCTTTCTTT. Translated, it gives CASRRQGRTEAFF.

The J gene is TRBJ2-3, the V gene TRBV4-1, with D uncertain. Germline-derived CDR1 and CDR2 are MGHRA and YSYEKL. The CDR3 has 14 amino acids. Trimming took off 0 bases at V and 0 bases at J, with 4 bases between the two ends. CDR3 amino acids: CASSQDTSTDTQYF. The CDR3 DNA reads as TGCGCCAGCAGCCAAGATACTAGCACAGATACGCAGTATTTT.